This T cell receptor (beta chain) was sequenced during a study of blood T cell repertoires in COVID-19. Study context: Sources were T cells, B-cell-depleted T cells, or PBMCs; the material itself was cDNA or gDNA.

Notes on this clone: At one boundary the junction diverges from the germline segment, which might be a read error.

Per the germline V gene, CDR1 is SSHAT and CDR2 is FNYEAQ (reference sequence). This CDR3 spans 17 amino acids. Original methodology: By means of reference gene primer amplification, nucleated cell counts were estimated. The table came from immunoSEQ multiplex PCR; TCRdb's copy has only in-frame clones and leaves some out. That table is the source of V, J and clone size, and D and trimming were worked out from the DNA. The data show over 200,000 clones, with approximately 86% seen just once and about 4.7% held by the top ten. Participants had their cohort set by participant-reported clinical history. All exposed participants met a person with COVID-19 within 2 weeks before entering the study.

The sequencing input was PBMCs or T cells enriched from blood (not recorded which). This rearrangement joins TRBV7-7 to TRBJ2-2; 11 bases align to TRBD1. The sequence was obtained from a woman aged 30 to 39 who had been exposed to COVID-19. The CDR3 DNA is TGTGCTAGCAGCCCTAGCCTCGGGACAGGGGGCACCGGGGAGCTGTTTTTT. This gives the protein CASSPSLGTGGTGELFF.